This T cell receptor beta chain was sequenced for a study of blood T cell repertoires in COVID-19. Overall study context: The study drew acute and convalescent COVID-19 samples from the United States, Italy and Spain. T cells, B-cell-depleted T cells, or PBMCs provided the cDNA or gDNA that served as material.

The V end lost 5 bases, the J end lost 4 bases, and 11 bases lay between the germline ends. CDR3 size: 14 residues. Germline-derived CDR1 and CDR2 are SSHAT and FNYEAQ (reference sequence). Original processing notes: Amplification from reference gene primers served as the basis for estimated nucleated cell counts. Repertoires were generated with immunoSEQ multiplex PCR, while TCRdb's copy carries only in-frame clones and drops some. The V and J calls and the clone size are those of that table, but D and trimming were determined from the DNA. Among 200,000 to 250,000 clones, 83% were seen once, and the ten largest hold 1.3%. Seattle's enrolled individuals joined amid active infection and were then monitored longitudinally.

This rearrangement joins TRBV7-7 to TRBJ2-2, with D perhaps TRBD1 (6 bases). This TCR derives from a woman younger than 45 with COVID-19, enrolled during active disease. The sequencing sample was made of peripheral blood. The CDR3 reads CASSQGPGTGELFF. For the CDR3, the DNA is TGTGCCAGCAGCCAGGGGCCGGGCACCGGGGAGCTGTTTTTT. Full variable domain (rest looked up from reference TRBV7-7 and TRBJ2-2): GAGVSQSPRYKVTKRGQDVTLRCDPISSHATLYWYQQALGQGPEFLTYFNYEAQPDKSGLPSDRFSAERPEGSISTLTIQRTEQRDSAMYRCASSQGPGTGELFFGEGSRLTVL.